A single sample gave rise to the 7 T cell receptor beta chains below, sequenced in a study of blood T cell repertoires in COVID-19. Libraries were prepared by immunoSEQ multiplex PCR; TCRdb keeps only in-frame clonotypes and omits some of them. The table has 35,000 to 50,000 clones, around four fifths seen once. Sequencing was performed on peripheral blood. Receptors were obtained from a woman older than 75 with acute or convalescent COVID-19.

V usage is TRBV7-8 and J usage is TRBJ2-5; possibly TRBD2 for D (7 bases). CDR3 length equals 15 residues. Germline V lookup: CDR1 SGHVS, CDR2 FQNEAQ. Trimming took off 5 bases at V and 2 bases at J, with 15 bases between the two ends. CDR3 amino acids: CASSPQGGVQETQYF. The CDR3, as DNA: TGTGCCAGCAGCCCCCAAGGGGGGGTACAAGAGACCCAGTACTTC.

V usage is TRBV6-5 and J usage is TRBJ1-3, with TRBD1 as a possible D gene (5 bases). Trimming took 9 bases from V and 0 from J, leaving 15 bases between them. Germline V gene sequence: CDR1 MNHEY, CDR2 SVGAGI. The CDR3 extends over 15 amino acids. The CDR3 sequence: CASRVSTVSGNTIYF. The CDR3 bases are TGTGCCAGTAGAGTCTCGACAGTCTCTGGAAACACCATATATTTT.

This clone was seen a single time. The chain uses TRBV19 and TRBJ2-5; 8 bases agree with TRBD1. CDR1 is LNHDA, CDR2 SQIVND, per germline (reference sequence). The CDR3 has 14 residues. Trimming cost V 10 bases and J 0 bases; bases outside gene matches: 7. The CDR3 DNA reads TGTGCCACCCAGGACAGGGTGTACCAAGAGACCCAGTACTTC. Translation: CATQDRVYQETQYF.

The V and J genes are TRBV30 and TRBJ1-2, with TRBD1 matching 9 bases. V shed 1 base and J 4 bases; nucleotides not matched to a gene: 1. Germline CDR1 is GTSNPN and CDR2 is SVGIG (reference sequence). The CDR3 covers 13 residues. Written as DNA, the CDR3 is TGTGCCTGGAGTGAGGGACAGGGCTATGGCTACACCTTC. It specifies CAWSEGQGYGYTF.

The chain links TRBV6-1 to TRBJ2-6, with D unclear. V dropped 2 bases and J dropped 0 bases, with 8 bases sitting between them. The CDR3 runs 16 residues. The germline gives CDR1 MNHNS, CDR2 SASEGT. For the CDR3, the DNA is TGTGCCAGCAGTGAAATACTGCCCTCTGGGGCCAACGTCCTGACTTTC. The encoded protein is CASSEILPSGANVLTF.

The chain employs TRBV4-2 and TRBJ2-1; 11 nucleotides match TRBD2. The ends lost 2 bases at V and 0 bases at J; junction bases unmatched: 6. Germline CDR1 LGHNA, CDR2 YNFKEQ. The CDR3 has 18 amino acids. Here the CDR3 reads CASSQTSGGAPSYNEQFF. CDR3 in DNA: TGTGCCAGCAGCCAAACTAGCGGGGGAGCTCCCTCCTACAATGAGCAGTTCTTC.

The chain uses TRBV24-1 and TRBJ2-1; 7 nucleotides agree with TRBD1. The CDR3 runs to 12 residues. In germline, CDR1 is KGHDR, CDR2 SFDVKD. V was pared by 9 bases and J by 4 bases, with 2 bases of the junction left unmatched. The CDR3 DNA reads TGTGCCACCCGGGACAGATACAATGAGCAGTTCTTC. This translates into CATRDRYNEQFF.